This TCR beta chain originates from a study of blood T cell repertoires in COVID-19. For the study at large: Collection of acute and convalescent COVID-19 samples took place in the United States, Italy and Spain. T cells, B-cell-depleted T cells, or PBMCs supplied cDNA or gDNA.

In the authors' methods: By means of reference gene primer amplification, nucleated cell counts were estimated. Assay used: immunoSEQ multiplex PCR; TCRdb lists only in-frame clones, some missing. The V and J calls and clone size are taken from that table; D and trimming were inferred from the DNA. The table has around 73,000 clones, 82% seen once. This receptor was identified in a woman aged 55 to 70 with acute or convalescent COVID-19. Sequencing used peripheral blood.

CDR3 sequence: CASSQDSGRANEQFF. The CDR3 DNA sequence: TGCGCCAGCAGCCAAGATAGCGGGAGGGCCAATGAGCAGTTCTTC. The rearrangement links TRBV4-1 to TRBJ2-1, with TRBD2 identical over 11 bases. Unmatched junction bases numbered 1, after V lost 0 bases and J lost 6 bases. This CDR3 contains 15 residues. Germline loops: CDR1 MGHRA, CDR2 YSYEKL.